The 18 T cell receptor beta chains below were found in one sample sequenced in a study of blood T cells in healthy people across ages. Alongside a J-beta primer mix, a sample-barcoded 5' primer served in a second PCR lasting about 7 to 11 cycles. TCRdb ran MiXCR on the 5' RACE reads and lists one entry per CDR3 protein. Of more than 800,000 distinct CDR3 sequences listed, around 26% were seen once; the top ten hold 15% to 20%. Specimen: blood. The receptors originated from a woman of 80 years or more in good health.

This clonotype was observed at least ten times. V and J are TRBV7-2 and TRBJ1-1, with D possibly matching TRBD1 (6 bases). Germline lookup yields CDR1 SGHTA and CDR2 FQGNSA. CDR3 length equals 14 residues. The ends were cut back, 1 base at V and 7 bases at J, with 13 bases in the middle. For the CDR3, the DNA is TGTGCCAGCAGCTTAGGTTGGGGGGGCATTGAAGCTTTCTTT. Amino acids: CASSLGWGGIEAFF.

This clonotype has only one observation. Here the CDR3 reads CASNSVPLGAFF. The CDR3 bases are TGTGCCAGCAATTCGGTGCCGCTGGGAGCTTTCTTT. The rearrangement uses TRBV12-3 or TRBV12-4 and TRBJ1-1; D gene ambiguous. There are 12 residues in the CDR3. V lost 7 bases, J lost 10 bases, and 16 bases lay in between.

The rearrangement joins TRBV7-2 to TRBJ2-1; D is unresolved. The assigned J gene may be wrong: the sequence end matches TRBJ2-7 better. The CDR3 is 15 amino acids. Germline-derived CDR1 and CDR2 are SGHTA and FQGNSA. The CDR3 region has the DNA TGTGCCAGCAGCTTGGGTCCGATCACCTACAATGAGCAGTACTTC. Encoded protein: CASSLGPITYNEQYF.

This clonotype came up many times. V gene TRBV12-3 or TRBV12-4 combines with J gene TRBJ2-1, with TRBD2 matching 15 bases. The length of the CDR3 is 18 residues. Germline trimming cut 6 bases from V and 0 bases from J; bases unmatched to any gene: 6. The CDR3 loop reads CASSPRGLAGGSYNEQFF. CDR3 DNA: TGTGCCAGCAGCCCGAGGGGACTAGCGGGGGGCTCCTACAATGAGCAGTTCTTC.

This clonotype was seen ten or more times. This sequence joins TRBV12-3 or TRBV12-4 and TRBJ1-2; 10 nucleotides agree with TRBD1. The J segment lost 8 bases and the V segment lost 4 bases, leaving 10 bases of the junction unmatched. This CDR3 is built from 15 residues. CDR3 sequence: CASSSTGTGDRGYTF. The CDR3 DNA sequence: TGTGCCAGCAGTTCTACCGGGACAGGGGATCGGGGCTACACCTTC.

The chain has TRBV11-3 and TRBJ2-7; 10 positions agree with TRBD1. CDR1 is SGHNT, CDR2 YENEEA, per germline. The CDR3 runs to 16 residues. The J segment lost 3 bases and the V segment lost 1 base, leaving 6 bases of the junction unmatched. The CDR3 DNA reads TGTGCCAGCAGCTTAGGGGATGGACAGGGGGTCTACGAGCAGTACTTC. Translating gives CASSLGDGQGVYEQYF.

At least ten counts were recorded for this clonotype. V usage is TRBV18 and J usage is TRBJ2-5, with a weak D call TRBD2 (5 bases). This CDR3 comprises 16 residues. V lost 1 base, J lost 3 bases, and 15 bases lay in between. From germline, CDR1 is KGHSH and CDR2 LQKENI. The CDR3 sequence: CASSPQSRGIKETQYF. In nucleotides, the CDR3 is TGTGCCAGCTCACCACAATCGAGAGGGATTAAAGAGACCCAGTACTTC.

The V gene is TRBV7-2, the J gene TRBJ2-7; TRBD2 aligns across 14 bases. From germline, CDR1 is SGHTA and CDR2 FQGNSA. The CDR3 contains 16 residues. With V trimmed by 5 bases and J by 1 base, 4 bases remained unmatched. CDR3 nucleotides: TGTGCCAGCAGCACCCGGACTAGCGGGGGGTCCTACGAGCAGTACTTC. Protein sequence: CASSTRTSGGSYEQYF.

This clonotype was counted ten times or more. A junction boundary mismatches the germline segment, possibly from a read error. The J gene is TRBJ2-1, the V gene TRBV18; 8 bases agree with TRBD1. Germline values: CDR1 KGHSH, CDR2 LQKENI. The CDR3 is 14 amino acids. The CDR3 loop is CASSPTGVYNEQFF. DNA for the CDR3: TGCGCCAGCAGTCCGACAGGGGTCTACAATGAGCAGTTCTTC.

This clonotype has only a few counts. The genes are TRBV9 and TRBJ1-6; D perhaps matches TRBD1 (6 bases). Per the germline V gene, CDR1 is SGDLS and CDR2 is YYNGEE. The germline V and J ends were trimmed by 4 bases and 10 bases, with 24 bases remaining between them. This CDR3 is built from 17 residues. CDR3 sequence reads: CASSSRGERRKGSPLHF. The CDR3 region has the DNA TGTGCCAGCAGCTCAAGGGGGGAAAGGCGGAAAGGATCACCCCTCCACTTT.

This clonotype has at least ten counts. This chain connects TRBV20-1 to TRBJ2-5; D remains unclear. V was clipped by 8 bases and J by 1 base, with 11 bases between them. Germline lookup yields CDR1 DFQATT and CDR2 SNEGSKA (reference sequence). The CDR3 runs to 12 residues. In nucleotides, the CDR3 is TGCAGTCTACTACCAGCCCAAGAGACCCAGTACTTC. Its translation: CSLLPAQETQYF.

This clonotype has at least ten counts. The chain recombines TRBV11-3 with TRBJ2-1; D gene unclear. The CDR3 is made up of 11 amino acids. The germline CDR1 and CDR2 sequences are SGHNT and YENEEA. Trimming removed 5 bases from V and 5 bases from J, with 4 bases in between. The CDR3 region is CASSPHNEQFF. CDR3 DNA sequence: TGTGCCAGCAGCCCGCACAATGAGCAGTTCTTC.

In its sample, this clonotype was seen many times. The rearrangement joins TRBV7-9 to TRBJ2-3, with D perhaps matching TRBD2 (5 bases). Looked up from germline, CDR1 is SEHNR and CDR2 is FQNEAQ (reference sequence). V was trimmed by 1 base and J by 6 bases, leaving 14 bases between them. This CDR3 is built from 15 residues. CDR3: CASSLGLYEVDTQYF. The CDR3 bases are TGTGCCAGCAGCTTAGGACTATACGAGGTCGATACGCAGTATTTT.

This clonotype appeared a few times. The J gene is TRBJ2-1, the V gene TRBV29-1; 11 nucleotides match TRBD2. CDR1 is SQVTM and CDR2 is ANQGSEA in the germline V gene. The V segment lost 7 bases and the J segment 1 base; nucleotides outside the gene matches: 12. The CDR3 spans 17 residues. CDR3 in amino acids: CSALGGLAGISYNEQFF. The DNA for the CDR3 is TGCAGCGCCCTGGGAGGACTAGCGGGCATATCCTACAATGAGCAGTTCTTC.

The rearrangement joins TRBV7-6 to TRBJ2-5; 10 bases match TRBD2. The DNA end favors TRBJ2-7, so the J call may be wrong. CDR1 and CDR2 (germline): SGHVS, FNYEAQ. This CDR3 has 19 amino acids. The CDR3, as DNA: TGTGCCAGCAGCTTCGAGGCAGGGGTAGCGGGAGGCCCCCATTACGAGCAGTACTTC. Amino acids: CASSFEAGVAGGPHYEQYF.

This clonotype was detected many times. V is TRBV5-5 and J is TRBJ2-5; D ambiguous. This CDR3 spans 16 amino acids. CDR1 is SGHKS and CDR2 is YYEKEE in the germline V gene (reference sequence). V dropped 0 bases and J dropped 4 bases, with 16 bases sitting between them. The CDR3 loop is CASSLATSSLGETQYF. The CDR3 bases are TGTGCCAGCAGCTTGGCTACCTCCTCTTTGGGAGAGACCCAGTACTTC.

The V and J genes are TRBV5-5 and TRBJ1-1; D call uncertain. The CDR3 has 14 residues. Germline V gene sequence: CDR1 SGHKS, CDR2 YYEKEE (reference sequence). V lost 1 base and J lost 2, with 9 bases in between. CDR3 DNA sequence: TGTGCCAGCAGCTTGACAACTACTAACACTGAAGCTTTCTTT. The encoded protein is CASSLTTTNTEAFF.

Worth noting for this clonotype: A much more abundant neighbour one base away suggests this may be a read error. The chain joins TRBV20-1 to TRBJ2-5; possible D gene TRBD2, 7 bases. TRBJ2-7 explains the end of the DNA better; the J call may be wrong. This CDR3 has 14 amino acids. Germline CDR1 and CDR2: DFQATT and SNEGSKA (reference sequence). As DNA, the CDR3 is TGCAGTGCTAGAGATGGGCGGGGGCGCTACGAGCAGTACTTC. Translating it yields CSARDGRGRYEQYF.